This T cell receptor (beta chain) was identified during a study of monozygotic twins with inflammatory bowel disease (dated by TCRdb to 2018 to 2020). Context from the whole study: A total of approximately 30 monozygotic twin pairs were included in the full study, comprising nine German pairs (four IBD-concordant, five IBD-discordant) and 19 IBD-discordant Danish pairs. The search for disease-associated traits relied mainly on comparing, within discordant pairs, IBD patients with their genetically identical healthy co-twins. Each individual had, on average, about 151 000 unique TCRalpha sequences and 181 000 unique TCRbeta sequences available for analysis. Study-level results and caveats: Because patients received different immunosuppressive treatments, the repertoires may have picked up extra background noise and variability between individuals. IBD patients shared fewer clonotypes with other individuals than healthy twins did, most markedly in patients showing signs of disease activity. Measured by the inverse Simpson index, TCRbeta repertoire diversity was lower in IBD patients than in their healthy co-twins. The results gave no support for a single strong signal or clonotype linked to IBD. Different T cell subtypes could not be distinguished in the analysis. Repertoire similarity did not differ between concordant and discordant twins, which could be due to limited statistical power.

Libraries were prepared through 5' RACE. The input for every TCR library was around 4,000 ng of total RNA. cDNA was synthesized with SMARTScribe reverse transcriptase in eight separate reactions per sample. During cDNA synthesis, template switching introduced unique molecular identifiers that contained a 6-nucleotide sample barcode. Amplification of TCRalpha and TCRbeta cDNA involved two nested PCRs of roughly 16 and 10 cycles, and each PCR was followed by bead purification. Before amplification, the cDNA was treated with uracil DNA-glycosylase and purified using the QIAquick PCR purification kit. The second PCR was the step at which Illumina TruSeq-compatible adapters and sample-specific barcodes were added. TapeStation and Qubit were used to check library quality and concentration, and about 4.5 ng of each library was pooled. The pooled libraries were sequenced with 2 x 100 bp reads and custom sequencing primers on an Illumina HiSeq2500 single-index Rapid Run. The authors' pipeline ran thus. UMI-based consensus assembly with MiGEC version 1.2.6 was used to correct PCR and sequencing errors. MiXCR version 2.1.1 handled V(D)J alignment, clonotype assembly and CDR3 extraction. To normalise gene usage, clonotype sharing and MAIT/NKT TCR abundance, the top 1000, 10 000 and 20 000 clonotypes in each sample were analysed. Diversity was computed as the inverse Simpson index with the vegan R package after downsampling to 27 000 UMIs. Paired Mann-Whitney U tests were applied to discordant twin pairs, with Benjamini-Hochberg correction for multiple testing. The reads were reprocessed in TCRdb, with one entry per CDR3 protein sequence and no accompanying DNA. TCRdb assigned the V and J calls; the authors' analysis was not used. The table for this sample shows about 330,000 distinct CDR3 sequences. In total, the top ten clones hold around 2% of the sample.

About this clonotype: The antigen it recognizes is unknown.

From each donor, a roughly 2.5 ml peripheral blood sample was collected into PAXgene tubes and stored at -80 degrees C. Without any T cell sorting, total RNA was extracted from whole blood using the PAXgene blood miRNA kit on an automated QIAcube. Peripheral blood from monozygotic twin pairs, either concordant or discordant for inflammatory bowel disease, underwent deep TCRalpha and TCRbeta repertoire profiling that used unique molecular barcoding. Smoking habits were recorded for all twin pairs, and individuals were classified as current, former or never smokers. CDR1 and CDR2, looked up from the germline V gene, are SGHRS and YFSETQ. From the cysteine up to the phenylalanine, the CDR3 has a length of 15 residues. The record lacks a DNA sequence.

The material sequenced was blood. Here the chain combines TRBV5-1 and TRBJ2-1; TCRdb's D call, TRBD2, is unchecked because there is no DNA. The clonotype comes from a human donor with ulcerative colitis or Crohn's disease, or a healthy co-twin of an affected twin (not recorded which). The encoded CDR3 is CASSLEGAGGYEQFF.